These T cell receptor beta chains were read from a single sample in a study of cytomegalovirus exposure and HLA in healthy donors. The table came from immunoSEQ multiplex PCR; TCRdb's copy has only in-frame clones and leaves some out. The sample shows roughly 150,000 clones, around 74% of them seen only once. The specimen sequenced was PBMCs. These receptors came from a female donor in good health and CMV-seronegative. The CDR3 runs from the conserved cysteine through the conserved F or W.

v_call: TRBV7-9; cdr3_aa: CASSLVGGMDGYTF
v_call: TRBV30; cdr3_aa: CAWSEGQPSQPQHF
v_call: TRBV7-3; cdr3_aa: CASSLNAWAGEGGYTF
v_call: TRBV7-9; cdr3_aa: CASSFVTHDRADNSPLHF
v_call: TRBV11-3; cdr3_aa: CASSLGGNTEAFF
v_call: TRBV19; cdr3_aa: CASSIRGGNEQYF
v_call: TRBV11-2; cdr3_aa: CASSRDIYNSPLHF
v_call: TRBV4-1; cdr3_aa: CASSPLGTVVRTGELFF
v_call: TRBV14; cdr3_aa: CASSQSTSPQETQYF
v_call: TRBV11-2; cdr3_aa: CASSSTSPGELFF
v_call: TRBV9; cdr3_aa: CASSLFGGYNEKLFF
v_call: TRBV19; cdr3_aa: CASSMEGTDTQYF
v_call: TRBV7-2; cdr3_aa: CASSTGQNYGYTF
v_call: TRBV27; cdr3_aa: CASSLQGKSWEQYF
v_call: TRBV15; cdr3_aa: CATSKDPGSNQPQHF
v_call: TRBV27; cdr3_aa: CASRPAGADTQYF
v_call: TRBV11-2; cdr3_aa: CASHLGGSYNSPLHF
v_call: TRBV30; cdr3_aa: CAWSVGRRVNEQFF
v_call: TRBV19; cdr3_aa: CASSITSGSPLAALPQYF
v_call: TRBV19; cdr3_aa: CASSMMVRRETQYF